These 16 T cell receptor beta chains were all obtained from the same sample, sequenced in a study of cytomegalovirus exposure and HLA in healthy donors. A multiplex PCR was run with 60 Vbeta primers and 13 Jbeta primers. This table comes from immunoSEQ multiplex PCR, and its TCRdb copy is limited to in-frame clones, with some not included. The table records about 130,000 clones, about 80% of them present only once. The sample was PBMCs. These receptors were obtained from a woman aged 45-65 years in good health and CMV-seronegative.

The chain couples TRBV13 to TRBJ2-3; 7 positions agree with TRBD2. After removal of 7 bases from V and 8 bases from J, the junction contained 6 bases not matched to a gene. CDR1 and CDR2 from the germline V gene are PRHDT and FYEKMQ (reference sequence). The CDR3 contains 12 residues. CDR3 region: CASTTGEGTQYF. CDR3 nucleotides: TGTGCCAGCACCACCGGGGAGGGTACGCAGTATTTT.

CDR3 sequence reads: CASSLQQDYNQPQHF. The CDR3 coding sequence is TGTGCCAGCAGTTTACAGCAGGACTACAATCAGCCCCAGCATTTT. The chain recombines TRBV28 with TRBJ1-5, with unresolved D. CDR1 is MDHEN, CDR2 SYDVKM, per germline. The CDR3 spans 15 residues. V lost 2 bases to trimming and J lost 3 bases, with 11 bases between them.

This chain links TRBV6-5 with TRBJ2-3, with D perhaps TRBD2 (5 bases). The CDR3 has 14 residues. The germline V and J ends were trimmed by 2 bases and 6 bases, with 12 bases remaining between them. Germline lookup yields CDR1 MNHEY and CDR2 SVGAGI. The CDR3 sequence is CASSYIGVMDTQYF. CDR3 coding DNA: TGTGCCAGCAGTTACATCGGGGTGATGGATACGCAGTATTTT.

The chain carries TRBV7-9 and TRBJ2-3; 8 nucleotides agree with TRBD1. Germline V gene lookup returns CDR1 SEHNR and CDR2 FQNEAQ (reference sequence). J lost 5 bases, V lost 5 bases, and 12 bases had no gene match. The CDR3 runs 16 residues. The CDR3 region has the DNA TGTGCCAGCAGCCCAAATTCGGGACAGGACAAAGATACGCAGTATTTT. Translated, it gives CASSPNSGQDKDTQYF.

The CDR3 region is CSARLDEQFF. In DNA, the CDR3 is TGCAGTGCTCGTCTAGATGAGCAGTTCTTC. V is TRBV20-1 and J is TRBJ2-1, with no clear D. The CDR3 totals 10 residues. V lost 5 bases to trimming and J lost 8 bases, with 7 bases between them. Per germline, CDR1 DFQATT and CDR2 SNEGSKA (reference sequence).

This CDR3 reads CASSSPGQGPYEQYF. The CDR3 DNA is TGTGCCAGCAGCTCGCCAGGACAGGGACCCTACGAGCAGTACTTC. V usage is TRBV7-2 and J usage is TRBJ2-7; TRBD1 matches 8 bases. This CDR3 spans 15 amino acids. Germline trimming cut 4 bases from V and 2 bases from J; bases unmatched to any gene: 7. Germline loops: CDR1 SGHTA, CDR2 FQGNSA.

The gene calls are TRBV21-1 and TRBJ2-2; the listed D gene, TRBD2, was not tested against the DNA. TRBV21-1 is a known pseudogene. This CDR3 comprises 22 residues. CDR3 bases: TGTGCCAGCAGCAAAGACAGACCCCAGACTCTAGCGGGAGGGCCTAGGGGCGGGGAGCTGTTTTTT. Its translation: CASSKDRPQTLAGGPRGGELFF.

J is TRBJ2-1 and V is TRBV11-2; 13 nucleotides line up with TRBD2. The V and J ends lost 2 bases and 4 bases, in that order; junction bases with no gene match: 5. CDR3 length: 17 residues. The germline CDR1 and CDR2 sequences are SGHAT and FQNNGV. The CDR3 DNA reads TGTGCCAGCAGCTTAACGCCGGGACTAGCGGGATACAATGAGCAGTTCTTC. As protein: CASSLTPGLAGYNEQFF.

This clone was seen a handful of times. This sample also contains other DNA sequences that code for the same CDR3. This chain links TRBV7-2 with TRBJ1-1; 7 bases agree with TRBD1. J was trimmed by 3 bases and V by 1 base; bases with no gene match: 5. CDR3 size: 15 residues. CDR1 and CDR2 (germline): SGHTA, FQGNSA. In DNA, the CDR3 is TGTGCCAGCAGCTTAGTGGGGCAGGGGGACACTGAAGCTTTCTTT. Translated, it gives CASSLVGQGDTEAFF.

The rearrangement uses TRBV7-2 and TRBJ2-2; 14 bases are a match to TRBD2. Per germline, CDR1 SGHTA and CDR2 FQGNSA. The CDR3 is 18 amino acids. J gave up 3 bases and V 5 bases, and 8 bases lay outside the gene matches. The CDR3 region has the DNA TGTGCCAGCAGCCCGGGACTAGCGGGAGCTTTCGACACCGGGGAGCTGTTTTTT. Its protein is CASSPGLAGAFDTGELFF.

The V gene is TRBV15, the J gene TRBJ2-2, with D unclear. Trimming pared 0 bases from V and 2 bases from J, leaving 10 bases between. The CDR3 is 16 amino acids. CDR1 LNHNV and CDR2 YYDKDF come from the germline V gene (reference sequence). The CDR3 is CATSRDILVNTGELFF. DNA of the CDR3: TGTGCCACCAGCAGAGATATACTGGTTAACACCGGGGAGCTGTTTTTT.

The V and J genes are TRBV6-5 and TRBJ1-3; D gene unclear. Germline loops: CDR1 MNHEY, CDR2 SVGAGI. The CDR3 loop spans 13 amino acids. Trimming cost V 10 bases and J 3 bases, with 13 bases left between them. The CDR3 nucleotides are TGTGCCACTAAGAGCGCGGGTGGAAACACCATATATTTT. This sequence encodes CATKSAGGNTIYF.

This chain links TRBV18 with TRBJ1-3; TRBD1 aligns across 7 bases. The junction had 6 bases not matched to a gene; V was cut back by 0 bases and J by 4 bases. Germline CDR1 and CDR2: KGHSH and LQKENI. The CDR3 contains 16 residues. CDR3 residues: CASSPPQGVFGNTIYF. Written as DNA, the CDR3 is TGTGCCAGCTCACCACCCCAGGGGGTGTTCGGAAACACCATATATTTT.

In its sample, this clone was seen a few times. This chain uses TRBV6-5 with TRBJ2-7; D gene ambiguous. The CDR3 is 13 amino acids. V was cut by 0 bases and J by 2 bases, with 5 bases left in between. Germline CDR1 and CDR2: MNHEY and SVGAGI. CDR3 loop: CASSYSFTYEQYF. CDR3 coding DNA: TGTGCCAGCAGTTACTCCTTTACCTACGAGCAGTACTTC.

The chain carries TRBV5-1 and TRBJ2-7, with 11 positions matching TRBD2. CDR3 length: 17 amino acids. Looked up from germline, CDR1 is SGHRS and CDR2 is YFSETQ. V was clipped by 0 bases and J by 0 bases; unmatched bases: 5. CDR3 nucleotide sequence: TGCGCCAGCAGCTTGGCCGGGACTAGCGGCCGCTCCTACGAGCAGTACTTC. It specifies CASSLAGTSGRSYEQYF. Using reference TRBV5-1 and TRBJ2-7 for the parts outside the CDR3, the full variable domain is KAGVTQTPRYLIKTRGQQVTLSCSPISGHRSVSWYQQTPGQGLQFLFEYFSETQRNKGNFPGRFSGRQFSNSRSEMNVSTLELGDSALYLCASSLAGTSGRSYEQYFGPGTRLTVT.

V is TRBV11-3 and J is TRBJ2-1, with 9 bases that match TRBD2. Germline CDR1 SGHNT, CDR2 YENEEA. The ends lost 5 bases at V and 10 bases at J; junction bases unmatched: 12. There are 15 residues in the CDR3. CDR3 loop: CASSPTGLASSEQFF. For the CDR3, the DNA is TGTGCCAGCAGCCCTACCGGACTAGCGAGCAGCGAGCAGTTCTTC.